The clone carrying this T cell receptor (beta chain) appeared a few times. Trimming cost V 6 bases and J 9 bases, with 15 bases left between them. The CDR3 length is 12 residues. Germline V lookup: CDR1 SNHLY, CDR2 FYNNEI. This entry is derived from a study of blood T cell repertoires in COVID-19. Study-level information: Italy, Spain and the United States were the sources of the convalescent and acute COVID-19 samples. T cells, B-cell-depleted T cells, or PBMCs provided the cDNA or gDNA that served as material.

Source study methods: The authors estimated nucleated cell counts from reference gene primer amplification. Sequencing used immunoSEQ multiplex PCR; TCRdb keeps in-frame clones, though not all of them. That table furnishes V, J and clone size, whereas the DNA furnished D and trimming. The repertoire includes a few hundred thousand clones, about nine tenths of them detected once, and roughly 2.3% sits in the top ten. The TCR originated in a man aged 18-30 years with active or convalescent COVID-19. The rearrangement links TRBV2 to TRBJ2-7; TRBD2 is a possible D gene (6 bases). Input material: peripheral blood. CDR3 loop: CASSGEVETQYF. The CDR3 nucleotides are TGTGCCAGCAGCGGGGAGGTGGAAACGCAGTACTTC.